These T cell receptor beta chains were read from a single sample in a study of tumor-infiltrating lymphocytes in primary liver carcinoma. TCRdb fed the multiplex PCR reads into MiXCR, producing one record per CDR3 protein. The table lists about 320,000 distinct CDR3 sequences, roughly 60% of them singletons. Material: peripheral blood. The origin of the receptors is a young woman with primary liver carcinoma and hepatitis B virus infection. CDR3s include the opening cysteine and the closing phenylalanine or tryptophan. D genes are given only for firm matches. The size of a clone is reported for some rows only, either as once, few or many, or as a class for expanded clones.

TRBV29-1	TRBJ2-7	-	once	TGCAGTGTTGCTCGTCAGGGTAATGAGCAGTACTTC	CSVARQGNEQYF
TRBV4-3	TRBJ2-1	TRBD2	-	TGCGCCAGCACTTCCGGGACTAGCGGCTACAATGAGCAGTTCTTC	CASTSGTSGYNEQFF
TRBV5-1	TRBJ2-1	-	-	TGCGCCAGCAGCTTGGCAGACAGTGTCAATAAGCAGTTCTTC	CASSLADSVNKQFF
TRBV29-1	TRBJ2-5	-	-	TGCAGCGTTGCCCTCCGATTAAAAGAGACCCAGTACTTC	CSVALRLKETQYF
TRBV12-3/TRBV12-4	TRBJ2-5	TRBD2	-	TGTGTCAGCAGCGGCGGTAGCGGGGGTGGGACCCAGTACTTC	CVSSGGSGGGTQYF
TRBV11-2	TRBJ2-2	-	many	TGTGCCAGCAGCCAACAACTCACCGGGGAGCTGTTTTTT	CASSQQLTGELFF
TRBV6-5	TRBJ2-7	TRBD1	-	TGTGCCGGCACTTATGGACAGGGGACCGCCTACGAGCAGTACTTC	CAGTYGQGTAYEQYF
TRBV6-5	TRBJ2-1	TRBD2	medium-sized	TGTGCCAGCAGTTGGACTAGCGCGTCCTACAATGAGCAGTTCTTC	CASSWTSASYNEQFF
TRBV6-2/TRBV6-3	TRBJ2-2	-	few	TGTGCCACCTCCCGCGCGGCAGCTAACACCGGGGAGCTGTTTTTT	CATSRAAANTGELFF
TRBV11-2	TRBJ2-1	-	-	TGTGCCAGCAGCCTGGCCCTTTCTCTCTCCAGCAATGAGCAGTTCTTC	CASSLALSLSSNEQFF
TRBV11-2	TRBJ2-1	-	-	TGTGCAAGCAGCCCGACTAGGGATGGGCAGTTCTTC	CASSPTRDGQFF
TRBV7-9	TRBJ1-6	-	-	TGTGCCAGCAGCTCGGGTTCACCCCTCCACTTT	CASSSGSPLHF
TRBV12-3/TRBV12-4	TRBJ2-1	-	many	TGTGCCAGCAGTTCCCACGCGGGAAATGAGCAGTTCTTC	CASSSHAGNEQFF
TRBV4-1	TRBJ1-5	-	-	TGCGCCAGCATCCAAGAGTATGAGGGGGTTGACAATCAGCCCCAGCATTTT	CASIQEYEGVDNQPQHF
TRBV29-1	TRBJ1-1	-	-	TGCAGCGTTGAAGCGCAGGGAATGGGAACCGAAGCTTTCTTT	CSVEAQGMGTEAFF
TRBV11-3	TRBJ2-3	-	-	TGTGCCAGCAGCACCCGACTTACGCAGTACTTT	CASSTRLTQYF
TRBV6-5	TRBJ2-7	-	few	TGTGCCAGCAGTTACGTCGGGGCTCAATCCTCTCAGCAGTACTTC	CASSYVGAQSSQQYF
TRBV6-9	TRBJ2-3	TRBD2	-	TGTGCCAGCAGTTACGGTCTAGCGGATAGCGCAGATACGCAGTATTTT	CASSYGLADSADTQYF
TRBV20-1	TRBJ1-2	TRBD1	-	TGCAGTGCGTCGACAGGGACTAATGGCTACACCTTC	CSASTGTNGYTF
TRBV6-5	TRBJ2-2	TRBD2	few	TGTGCCAGCAGTTACCTAGGACTAGCGACCAACACCGGGGAGCTGTTTTTT	CASSYLGLATNTGELFF
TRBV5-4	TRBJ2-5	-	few	TGTGCCAGCAGCTTGGAAACAGGGCGCTTCCAAGAGACCCAGTACTTC	CASSLETGRFQETQYF